Here is one TCR beta chain with its context. TCRdb re-derived calls from the 5' RACE reads in MiXCR, one entry per CDR3 protein. The table shows 50,000 to 60,000 distinct CDR3 sequences, with about 10% occurring only once. The data derive from a study of early T cells in non-severe SARS-CoV-2 infection. The material sequenced was whole blood. The TCR comes from an adult who was a healthcare worker with PCR-confirmed SARS-CoV-2 infection or an uninfected control (not recorded which).

DNA of the CDR3: TGCGCCAGCAGCTACGACTGGGGCAAGAACACTGAAGCTTTCTTT. Its translation is CASSYDWGKNTEAFF. The gene calls are TRBV5-1 and TRBJ1-1; possible D gene TRBD1, 5 bases. Germline V gene sequence: CDR1 SGHRS, CDR2 YFSETQ. With 3 bases removed from V and 1 base from J, the gap between germline ends came to 13 bases. The CDR3 extends over 15 amino acids.